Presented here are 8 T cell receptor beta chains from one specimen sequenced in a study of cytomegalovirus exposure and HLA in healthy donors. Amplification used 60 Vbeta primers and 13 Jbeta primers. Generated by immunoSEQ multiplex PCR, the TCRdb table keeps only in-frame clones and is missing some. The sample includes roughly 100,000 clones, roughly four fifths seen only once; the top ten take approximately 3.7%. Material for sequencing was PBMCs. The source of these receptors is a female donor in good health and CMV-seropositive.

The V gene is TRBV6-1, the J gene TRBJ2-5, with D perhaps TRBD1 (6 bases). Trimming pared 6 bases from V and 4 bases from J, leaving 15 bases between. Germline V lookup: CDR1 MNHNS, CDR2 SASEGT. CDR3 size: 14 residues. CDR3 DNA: TGTGCCAGCAGAATAACAGGGTATGGAGAGACCCAGTACTTC. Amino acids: CASRITGYGETQYF.

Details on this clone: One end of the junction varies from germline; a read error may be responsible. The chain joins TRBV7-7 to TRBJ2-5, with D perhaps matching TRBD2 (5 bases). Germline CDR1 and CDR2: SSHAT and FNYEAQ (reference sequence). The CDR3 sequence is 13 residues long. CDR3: CASSPGGEETQYF. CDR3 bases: TGTGCTAGCAGCCCCGGAGGAGAAGAGACCCAGTACTTC.

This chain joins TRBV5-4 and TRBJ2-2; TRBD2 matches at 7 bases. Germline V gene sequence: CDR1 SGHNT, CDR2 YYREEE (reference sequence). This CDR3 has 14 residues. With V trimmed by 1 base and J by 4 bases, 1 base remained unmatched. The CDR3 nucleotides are TGTGCCAGCAGCTTGAGGACTAGCACCGGGGAGCTGTTTTTT. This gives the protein CASSLRTSTGELFF. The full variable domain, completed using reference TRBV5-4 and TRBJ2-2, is ETGVTQSPTHLIKTRGQQVTLRCSSQSGHNTVSWYQQALGQGPQFIFQYYREEENGRGNFPPRFSGLQFPNYSSELNVNALELDDSALYLCASSLRTSTGELFFGEGSRLTVL.

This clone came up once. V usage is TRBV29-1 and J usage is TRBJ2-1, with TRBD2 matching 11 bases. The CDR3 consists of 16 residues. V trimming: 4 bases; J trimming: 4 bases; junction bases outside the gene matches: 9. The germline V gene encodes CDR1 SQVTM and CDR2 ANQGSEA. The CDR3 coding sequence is TGCAGCGTTGCACCCCGACTAGCGGGGTCTTACAATGAGCAGTTCTTC. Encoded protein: CSVAPRLAGSYNEQFF.

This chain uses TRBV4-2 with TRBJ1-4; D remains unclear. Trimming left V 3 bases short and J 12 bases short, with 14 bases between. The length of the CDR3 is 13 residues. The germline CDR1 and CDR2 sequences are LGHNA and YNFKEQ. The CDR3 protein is CASSQVDFEELFF. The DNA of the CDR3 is TGTGCCAGCAGCCAGGTTGATTTCGAGGAACTGTTTTTT.

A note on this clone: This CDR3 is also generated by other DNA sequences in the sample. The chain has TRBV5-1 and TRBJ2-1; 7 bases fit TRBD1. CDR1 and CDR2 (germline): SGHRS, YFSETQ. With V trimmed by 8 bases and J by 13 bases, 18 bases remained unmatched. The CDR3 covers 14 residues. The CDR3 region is CASGVSGGVSEQFF. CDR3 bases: TGCGCCAGTGGGGTGTCAGGGGGTGTAAGTGAACAGTTCTTC. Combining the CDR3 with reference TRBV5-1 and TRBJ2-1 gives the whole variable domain KAGVTQTPRYLIKTRGQQVTLSCSPISGHRSVSWYQQTPGQGLQFLFEYFSETQRNKGNFPGRFSGRQFSNSRSEMNVSTLELGDSALYLCASGVSGGVSEQFFGPGTRLTVL.

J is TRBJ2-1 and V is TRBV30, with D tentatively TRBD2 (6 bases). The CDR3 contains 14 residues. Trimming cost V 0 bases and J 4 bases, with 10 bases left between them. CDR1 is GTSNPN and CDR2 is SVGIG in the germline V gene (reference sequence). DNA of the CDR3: TGTGCCTGGAGTGTAGGTAGCGGATACAATGAGCAGTTCTTC. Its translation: CAWSVGSGYNEQFF.

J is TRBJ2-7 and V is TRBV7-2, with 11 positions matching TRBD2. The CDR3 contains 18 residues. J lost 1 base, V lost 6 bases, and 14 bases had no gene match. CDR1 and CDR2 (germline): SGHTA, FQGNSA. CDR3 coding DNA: TGTGCCAGCAGGGACGTGGGTAGCGGGGGGGCAATGTCCTACGAGCAGTACTTC. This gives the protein CASRDVGSGGAMSYEQYF.